This paragraph covers one TCR beta chain sequence. The data belong to a study of T-cell reconstitution after alpha-beta-depleted transplantation in children. Per the germline V gene, CDR1 is SGHAT and CDR2 is FQDESV (reference sequence). The CDR3 is 8 amino acids. The V end lost 5 bases, the J end lost 9 bases, and 1 base lay between the germline ends. Unique molecular identifiers were incorporated during preparation of the TCRbeta library. TCRdb re-called the PCR reads through MiXCR, storing one row per CDR3 protein. The profile shows some 400,000 distinct CDR3 sequences, roughly 20% of them singletons.

The specimen was PBMCs from the stem cell graft donor, collected from the stem cell graft. The genes are TRBV11-1 and TRBJ1-2; D not certain. The sequence was collected from a human donor who donated a stem cell graft to a child with acute myeloid leukemia. The DNA of the CDR3 is TGTGCCAGCAGCCGCTACACCTTC. This codes for CASSRYTF.